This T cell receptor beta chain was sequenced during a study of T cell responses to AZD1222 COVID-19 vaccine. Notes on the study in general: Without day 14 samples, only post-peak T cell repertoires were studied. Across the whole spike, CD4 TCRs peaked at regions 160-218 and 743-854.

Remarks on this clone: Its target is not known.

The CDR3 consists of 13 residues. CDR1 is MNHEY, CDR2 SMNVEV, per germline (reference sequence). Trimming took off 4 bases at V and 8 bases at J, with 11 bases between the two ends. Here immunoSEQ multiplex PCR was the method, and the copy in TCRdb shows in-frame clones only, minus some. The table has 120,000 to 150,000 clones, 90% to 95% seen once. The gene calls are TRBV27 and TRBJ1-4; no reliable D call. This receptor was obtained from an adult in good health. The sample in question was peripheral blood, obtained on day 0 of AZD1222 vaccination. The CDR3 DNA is TGTGCCAGCAGTTCCCGTCTTGGAGAAAAACTGTTTTTT. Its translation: CASSSRLGEKLFF.